The clone carrying this TCR beta chain was seen once. CDR1 is MNHEY, CDR2 SVGAGI, per germline. The CDR3 loop spans 13 amino acids. Trimming shortened V by 2 bases and J by 4 bases, and 6 bases separated the two germline ends. This record belongs to a study of cytomegalovirus exposure and HLA in healthy donors. The PCR employed 60 Vbeta primers together with 13 Jbeta primers. Sequenced by immunoSEQ multiplex PCR; TCRdb stores in-frame clones only, minus some. The data contain 150,000 to 200,000 clones, 70% to 80% of them singletons. The TCR was taken from a male donor in good health and CMV-seropositive. Sequenced input: PBMCs. This chain links TRBV6-5 with TRBJ2-1; tentatively, D is TRBD1 (5 bases). For the CDR3, the DNA is TGTGCCAGCAGTTACGACAGATACAATGAGCAGTTCTTC. Encoded protein: CASSYDRYNEQFF.